These T cell receptor beta chains were read from a single sample in a study of CD8 T cells in ankylosing spondylitis. TCRdb reprocessed the 5' RACE reads with MiXCR, giving one entry per CDR3 protein. The sample has about 250,000 distinct CDR3 sequences; roughly 8.2% are singletons. Sequenced: blood, either unsorted or a sorted T cell fraction (not recorded which). These receptors came from a female donor with ankylosing spondylitis or in good health (not recorded which). Both conserved end residues are trimmed from each CDR3. The size entry is marked missing in some rows and otherwise reads once, few, many or a size class.

>TRBV7-3|TRBJ1-6|many
ASSPRGGGPLH
>TRBV11-1|TRBJ2-3|many
ASSLAGESTDTQY
>TRBV7-9|TRBJ1-2|NA
AYRGMDLN
>TRBV20-1|TRBJ2-1|many
SANLGALYEQF
>TRBV5-1|TRBJ2-6|many
ASTVPTRGANVLT
>TRBV19|TRBJ2-7|NA
ASSIYAAGGYEQY
>TRBV12-3/TRBV12-4|TRBJ2-4|many
ASSSTSGDGLAKNIQY
>TRBV29-1|TRBJ2-2|many
SGLRETGELF
>TRBV5-3|TRBJ2-3|NA
ARSSQAAGGPPDTQY
>TRBV5-4|TRBJ2-2|many
ASSPGLATREGELF
>TRBV6-1|TRBJ2-5|many
ASSNRVRELNRKTQY
>TRBV10-3|TRBJ2-1|many
AISENNPPTYNEQF
>TRBV7-2|TRBJ2-7|many
ASSSAGEQY
>TRBV29-1|TRBJ2-7|many
SVESGYEQY
>TRBV7-9|TRBJ1-5|many
ASSSDAVNQPQH
>TRBV3-1|TRBJ2-1|NA
ASSQDRGARVTNEQF
>TRBV25-1|TRBJ2-3|many
ASSALAGEVDTQY
>TRBV20-1|TRBJ1-5|many
SAPRGGDQPQH
>TRBV18|TRBJ2-7|NA
ASSPTERSSYEQY
>TRBV25-1|TRBJ2-1|many
ASSDSRGSSYNEQF
>TRBV24-1|TRBJ2-1|many
ATSEDGPRNEQF
>TRBV7-2|TRBJ2-2|many
ASLLTSGLNTGELF
>TRBV20-1|TRBJ2-5|many
SASLPTSGNRETQY
>TRBV7-2|TRBJ2-1|NA
AGTRGNEQF
>TRBV12-5|TRBJ1-2|many
ASGLVPRANYGYT
>TRBV18|TRBJ1-5|many
ASSSSTRGAANQPQH
>TRBV4-3|TRBJ2-4|NA
ASSPSRGPIQY
>TRBV12-3/TRBV12-4|TRBJ2-7|many
ASSLFGSVSSYEQY
>TRBV3-1|TRBJ2-1|many
ASSQYPGLAGEDNEQF
>TRBV3-1|TRBJ2-7|NA
ASSLIRTSGTFGEQY
>TRBV5-1|TRBJ2-1|NA
ASSLGQWQF
>TRBV7-2|TRBJ2-7|NA
ASSLNGGTSGGGEQY
>TRBV30|TRBJ2-7|NA
AWSTGGPERDYEQY
>TRBV29-1|TRBJ2-7|many
SVPGRGLAGEYEQY
>TRBV4-3|TRBJ2-7|many
ASSQDQVRAPSKQY
>TRBV20-1|TRBJ2-4|many
SAKGLQNIQY
>TRBV10-3|TRBJ2-7|NA
AISESGAVPYEQY
>TRBV12-3/TRBV12-4|TRBJ2-6|NA
ASSVGQGYSGANVLT
>TRBV6-2/TRBV6-3|TRBJ2-3|many
ATWTPSDTQY
>TRBV12-3/TRBV12-4|TRBJ1-5|many
ASSYDRRYQPQH
>TRBV6-2/TRBV6-3|TRBJ2-7|many
ASTTRLAGVEQY